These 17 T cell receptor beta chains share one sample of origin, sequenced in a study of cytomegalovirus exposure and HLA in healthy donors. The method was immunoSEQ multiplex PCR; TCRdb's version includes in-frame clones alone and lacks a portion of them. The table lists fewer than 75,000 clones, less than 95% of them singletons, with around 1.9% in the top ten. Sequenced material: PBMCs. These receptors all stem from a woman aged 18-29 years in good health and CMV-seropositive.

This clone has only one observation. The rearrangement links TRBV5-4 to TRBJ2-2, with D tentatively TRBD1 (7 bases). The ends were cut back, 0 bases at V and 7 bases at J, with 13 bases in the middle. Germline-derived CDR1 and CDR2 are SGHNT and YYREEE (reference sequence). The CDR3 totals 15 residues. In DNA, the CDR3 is TGTGCCAGCAGCTTGGGACAGGGAGGTATCGGGGAGCTGTTTTTT. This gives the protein CASSLGQGGIGELFF.

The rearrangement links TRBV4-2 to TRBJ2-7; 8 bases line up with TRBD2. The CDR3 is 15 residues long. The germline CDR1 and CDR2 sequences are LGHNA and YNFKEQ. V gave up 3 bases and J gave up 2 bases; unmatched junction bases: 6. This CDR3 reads CASSQATSGTYEQYF. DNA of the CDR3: TGTGCCAGCAGCCAGGCTACTAGCGGCACCTACGAGCAGTACTTC.

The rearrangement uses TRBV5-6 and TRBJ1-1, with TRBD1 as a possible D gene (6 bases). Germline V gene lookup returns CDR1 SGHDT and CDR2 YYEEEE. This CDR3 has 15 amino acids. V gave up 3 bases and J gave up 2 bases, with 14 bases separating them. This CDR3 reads CASSWGPGANTEAFF. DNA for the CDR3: TGTGCCAGCAGCTGGGGGCCGGGTGCAAACACTGAAGCTTTCTTT.

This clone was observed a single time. In nucleotides, the CDR3 is TGTGCCAGCAGTCCCGAGAGGGAGGGGAAGAACACTGAAGCTTTCTTT. This sequence encodes CASSPEREGKNTEAFF. V and J are TRBV27 and TRBJ1-1, with D possibly being TRBD1 (5 bases). The germline V gene has CDR1 MNHEY and CDR2 SMNVEV (reference sequence). The CDR3 runs to 16 residues. The V end lost 5 bases, the J end lost 1 base, and 17 bases lay between the germline ends.

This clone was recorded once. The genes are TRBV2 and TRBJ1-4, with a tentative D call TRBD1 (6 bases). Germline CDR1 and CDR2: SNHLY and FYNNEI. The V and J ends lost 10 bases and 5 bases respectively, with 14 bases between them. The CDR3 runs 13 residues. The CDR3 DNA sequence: TGTGCCAACCGGGGGGGGCCCAATGAAAAACTGTTTTTT. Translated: CANRGGPNEKLFF.

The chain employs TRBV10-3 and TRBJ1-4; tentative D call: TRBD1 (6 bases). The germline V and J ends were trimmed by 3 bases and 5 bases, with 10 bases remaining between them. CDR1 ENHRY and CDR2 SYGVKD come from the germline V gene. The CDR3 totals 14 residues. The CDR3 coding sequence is TGTGCCATCAGTGAAGCTGGGGGCAATGAAAAACTGTTTTTT. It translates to CAISEAGGNEKLFF.

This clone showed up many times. In DNA form, the CDR3 reads TGCGCCAGCAGTCAGGGTAACACCGGGGAGCTGTTTTTT. It codes for CASSQGNTGELFF. This chain links TRBV5-1 with TRBJ2-2; D perhaps matches TRBD1 (5 bases). V lost 5 bases, J lost 2 bases, and 7 bases lay in between. The germline V gene has CDR1 SGHRS and CDR2 YFSETQ. The CDR3 runs to 13 residues. The whole variable domain, filled in from reference TRBV5-1 and TRBJ2-2, reads KAGVTQTPRYLIKTRGQQVTLSCSPISGHRSVSWYQQTPGQGLQFLFEYFSETQRNKGNFPGRFSGRQFSNSRSEMNVSTLELGDSALYLCASSQGNTGELFFGEGSRLTVL.

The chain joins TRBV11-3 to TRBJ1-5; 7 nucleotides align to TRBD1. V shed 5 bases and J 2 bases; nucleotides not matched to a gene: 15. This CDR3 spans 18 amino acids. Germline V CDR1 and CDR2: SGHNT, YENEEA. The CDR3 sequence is CASSPYRGRLGGNQPQHF. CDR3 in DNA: TGTGCCAGCAGCCCGTACAGGGGACGTTTAGGTGGCAATCAGCCCCAGCATTTT.

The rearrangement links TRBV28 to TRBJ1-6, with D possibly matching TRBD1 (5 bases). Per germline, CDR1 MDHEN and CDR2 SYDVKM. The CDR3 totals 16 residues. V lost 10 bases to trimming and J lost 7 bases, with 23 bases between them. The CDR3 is CATRIVGQTQNSPLHF. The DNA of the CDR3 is TGTGCCACCAGGATTGTGGGGCAGACGCAAAATTCACCCCTCCACTTT.

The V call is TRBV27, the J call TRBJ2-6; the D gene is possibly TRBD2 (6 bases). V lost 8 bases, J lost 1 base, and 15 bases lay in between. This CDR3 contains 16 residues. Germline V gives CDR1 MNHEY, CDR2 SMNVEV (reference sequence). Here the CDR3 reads CASLGTGDSGANVLTF. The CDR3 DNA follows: TGTGCCAGCCTCGGGACTGGGGATTCTGGGGCCAACGTCCTGACTTTC.

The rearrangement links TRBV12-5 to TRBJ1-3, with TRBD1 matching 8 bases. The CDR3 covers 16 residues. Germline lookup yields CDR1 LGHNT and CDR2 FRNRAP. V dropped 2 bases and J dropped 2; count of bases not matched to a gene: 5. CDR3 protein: CASGLTMDRAGNTIYF. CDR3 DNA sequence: TGTGCTAGTGGTTTGACCATGGACAGGGCTGGAAACACCATATATTTT. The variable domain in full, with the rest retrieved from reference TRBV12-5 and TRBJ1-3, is DARVTQTPRHKVTEMGQEVTMRCQPILGHNTVFWYRQTMMQGLELLAYFRNRAPLDDSGMPKDRFSAEMPDATLATLKIQPSEPRDSAVYFCASGLTMDRAGNTIYFGEGSWLTVV.

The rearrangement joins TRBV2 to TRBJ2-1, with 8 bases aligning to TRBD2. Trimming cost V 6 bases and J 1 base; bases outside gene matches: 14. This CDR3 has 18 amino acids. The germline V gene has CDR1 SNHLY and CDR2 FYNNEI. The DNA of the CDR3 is TGTGCCAGCAGGAATGGGCGGGGGGCCATCTCGTCCTACAATGAGCAGTTCTTC. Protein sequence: CASRNGRGAISSYNEQFF.

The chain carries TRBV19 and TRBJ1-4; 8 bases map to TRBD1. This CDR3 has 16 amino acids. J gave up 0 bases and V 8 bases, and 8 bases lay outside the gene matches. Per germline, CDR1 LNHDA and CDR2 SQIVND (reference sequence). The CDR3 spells CASSDRGGTTNEKLFF. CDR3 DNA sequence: TGTGCCAGTTCCGACAGGGGAGGGACAACTAATGAAAAACTGTTTTTT. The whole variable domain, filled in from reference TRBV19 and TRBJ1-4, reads DGGITQSPKYLFRKEGQNVTLSCEQNLNHDAMYWYRQDPGQGLRLIYYSQIVNDFQKGDIAEGYSVSREKKESFPLTVTSAQKNPTAFYLCASSDRGGTTNEKLFFGSGTQLSVL.

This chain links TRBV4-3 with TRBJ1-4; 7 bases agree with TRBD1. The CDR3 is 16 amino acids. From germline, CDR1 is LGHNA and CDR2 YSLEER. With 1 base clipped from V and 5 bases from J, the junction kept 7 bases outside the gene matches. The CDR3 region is CASSQALGQINEKLFF. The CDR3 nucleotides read TGCGCCAGCAGCCAAGCATTGGGACAGATAAATGAAAAACTGTTTTTT.

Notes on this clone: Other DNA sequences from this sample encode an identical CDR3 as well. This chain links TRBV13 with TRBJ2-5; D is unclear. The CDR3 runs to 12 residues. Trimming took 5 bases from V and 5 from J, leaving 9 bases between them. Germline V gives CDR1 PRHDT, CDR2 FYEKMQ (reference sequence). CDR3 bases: TGTGCCAGCAGCCTAATCCGGGAGACCCAGTACTTC. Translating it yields CASSLIRETQYF.

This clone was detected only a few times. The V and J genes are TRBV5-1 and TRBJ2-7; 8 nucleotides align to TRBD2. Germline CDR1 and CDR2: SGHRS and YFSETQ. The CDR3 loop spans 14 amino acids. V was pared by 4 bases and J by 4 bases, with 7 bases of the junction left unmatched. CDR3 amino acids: CASSASGGGYEQYF. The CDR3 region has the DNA TGCGCCAGCAGCGCCTCGGGGGGGGGATACGAGCAGTACTTC.

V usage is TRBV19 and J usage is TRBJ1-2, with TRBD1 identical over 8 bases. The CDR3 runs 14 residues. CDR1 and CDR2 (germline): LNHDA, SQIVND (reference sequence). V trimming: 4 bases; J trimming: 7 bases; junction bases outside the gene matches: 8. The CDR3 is CASSTLGQEAGYTF. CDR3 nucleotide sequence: TGTGCCAGTAGTACCCTGGGACAGGAGGCTGGCTACACCTTC.